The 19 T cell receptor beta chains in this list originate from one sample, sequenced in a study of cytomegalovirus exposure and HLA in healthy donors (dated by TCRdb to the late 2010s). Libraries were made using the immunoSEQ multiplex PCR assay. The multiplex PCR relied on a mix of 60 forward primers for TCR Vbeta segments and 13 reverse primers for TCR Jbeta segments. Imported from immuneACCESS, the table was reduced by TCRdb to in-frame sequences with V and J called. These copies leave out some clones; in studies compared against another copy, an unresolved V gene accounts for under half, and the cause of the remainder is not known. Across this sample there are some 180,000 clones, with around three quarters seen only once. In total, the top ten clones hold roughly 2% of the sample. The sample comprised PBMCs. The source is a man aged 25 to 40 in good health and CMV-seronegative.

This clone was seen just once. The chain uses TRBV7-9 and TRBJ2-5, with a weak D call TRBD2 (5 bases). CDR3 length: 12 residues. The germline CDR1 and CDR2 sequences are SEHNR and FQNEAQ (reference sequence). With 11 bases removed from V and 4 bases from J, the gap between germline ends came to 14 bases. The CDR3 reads CAGRAAGETQYF. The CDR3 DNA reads TGTGCCGGGCGAGCCGCGGGAGAGACCCAGTACTTC.

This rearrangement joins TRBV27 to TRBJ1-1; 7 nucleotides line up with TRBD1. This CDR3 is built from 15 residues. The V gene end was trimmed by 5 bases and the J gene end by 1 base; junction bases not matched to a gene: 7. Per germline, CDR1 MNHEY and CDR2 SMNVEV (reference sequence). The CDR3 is CASSTRQGRNTEAFF. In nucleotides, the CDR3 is TGTGCCAGCAGTACGCGACAGGGAAGGAACACTGAAGCTTTCTTT.

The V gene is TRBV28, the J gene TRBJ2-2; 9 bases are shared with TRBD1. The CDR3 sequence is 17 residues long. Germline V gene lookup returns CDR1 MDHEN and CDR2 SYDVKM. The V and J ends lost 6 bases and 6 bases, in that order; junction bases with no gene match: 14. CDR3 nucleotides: TGTGCCAGCAGACCACCCGGACAGGGGATACGGGCCGGGGAGCTGTTTTTT. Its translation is CASRPPGQGIRAGELFF.

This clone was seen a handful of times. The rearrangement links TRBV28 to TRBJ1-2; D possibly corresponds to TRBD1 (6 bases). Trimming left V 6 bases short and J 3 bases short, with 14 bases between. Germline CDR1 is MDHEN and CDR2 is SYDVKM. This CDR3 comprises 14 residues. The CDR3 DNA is TGTGCCAGCAGGAGAACAGGGAGTTACTATGGCTACACCTTC. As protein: CASRRTGSYYGYTF.

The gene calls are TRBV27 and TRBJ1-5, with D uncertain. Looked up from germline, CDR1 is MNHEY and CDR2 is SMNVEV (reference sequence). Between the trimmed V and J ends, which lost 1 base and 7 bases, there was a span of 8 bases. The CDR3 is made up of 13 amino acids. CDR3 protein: CASSLWQTQPQHF. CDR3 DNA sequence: TGTGCCAGCAGTTTATGGCAAACCCAGCCCCAGCATTTT.

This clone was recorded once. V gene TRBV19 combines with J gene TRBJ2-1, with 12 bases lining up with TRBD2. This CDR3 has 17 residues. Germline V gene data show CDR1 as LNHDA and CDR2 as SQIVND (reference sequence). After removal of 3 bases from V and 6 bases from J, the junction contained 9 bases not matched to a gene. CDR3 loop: CASSILAGGLLSNEQFF. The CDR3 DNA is TGTGCCAGTAGTATCCTAGCGGGAGGGCTATTGAGCAATGAGCAGTTCTTC.

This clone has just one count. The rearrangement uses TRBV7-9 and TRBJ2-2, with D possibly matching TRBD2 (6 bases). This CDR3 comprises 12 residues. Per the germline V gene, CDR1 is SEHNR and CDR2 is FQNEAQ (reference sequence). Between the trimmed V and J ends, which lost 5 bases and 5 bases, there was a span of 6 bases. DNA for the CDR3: TGTGCCAGCAGCGGGGGGACCGGGGAGCTGTTTTTT. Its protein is CASSGGTGELFF.

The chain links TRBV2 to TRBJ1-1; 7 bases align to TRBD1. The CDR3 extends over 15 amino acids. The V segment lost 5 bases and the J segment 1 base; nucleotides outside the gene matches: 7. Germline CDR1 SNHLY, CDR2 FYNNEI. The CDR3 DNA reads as TGTGCCAGCAGTCCACAGGGGATCTGGAACACTGAAGCTTTCTTT. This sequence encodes CASSPQGIWNTEAFF.

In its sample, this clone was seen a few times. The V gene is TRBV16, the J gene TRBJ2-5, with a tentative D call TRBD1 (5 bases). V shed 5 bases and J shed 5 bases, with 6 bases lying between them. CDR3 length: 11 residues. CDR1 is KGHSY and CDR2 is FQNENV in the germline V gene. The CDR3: CASSNRETQYF. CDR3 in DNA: TGTGCCAGCAGCAACAGGGAGACCCAGTACTTC.

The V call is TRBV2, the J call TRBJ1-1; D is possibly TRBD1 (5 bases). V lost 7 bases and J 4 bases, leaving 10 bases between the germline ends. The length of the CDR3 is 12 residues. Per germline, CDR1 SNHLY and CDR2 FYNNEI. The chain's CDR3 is CASTLQGTEAFF. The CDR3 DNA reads TGTGCCAGCACTCTCCAGGGCACTGAAGCTTTCTTT.

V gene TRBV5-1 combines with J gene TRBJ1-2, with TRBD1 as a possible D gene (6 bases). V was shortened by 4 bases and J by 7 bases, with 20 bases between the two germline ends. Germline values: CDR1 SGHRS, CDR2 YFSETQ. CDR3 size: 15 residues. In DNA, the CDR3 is TGCGCCAGCAGCCTTGACAGGCAGGGGAAGGGTGGCTACACCTTC. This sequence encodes CASSLDRQGKGGYTF.

CDR3 coding DNA: TGTGCCAGCAGCTTGGCGTTCACAGCTAACTATGGCTACACCTTC. This gives the protein CASSLAFTANYGYTF. The chain is built from TRBV5-6 and TRBJ1-2; no definite D call. In germline, CDR1 is SGHDT, CDR2 YYEEEE. The germline V and J ends were trimmed by 0 bases and 0 bases, with 9 bases remaining between them. The CDR3 contains 15 residues. Looking up the rest from reference TRBV5-6 and TRBJ1-2 gives the full variable domain: DAGVTQSPTHLIKTRGQQVTLRCSPKSGHDTVSWYQQALGQGPQFIFQYYEEEERQRGNFPDRFSGHQFPNYSSELNVNALLLGDSALYLCASSLAFTANYGYTFGSGTRLTVV.

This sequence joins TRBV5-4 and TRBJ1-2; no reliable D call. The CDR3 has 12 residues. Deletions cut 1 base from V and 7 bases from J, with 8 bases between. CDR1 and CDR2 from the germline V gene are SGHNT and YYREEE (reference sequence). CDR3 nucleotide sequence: TGTGCCAGCAGCTTGAGGGAGGGTGGCTACACCTTC. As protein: CASSLREGGYTF.

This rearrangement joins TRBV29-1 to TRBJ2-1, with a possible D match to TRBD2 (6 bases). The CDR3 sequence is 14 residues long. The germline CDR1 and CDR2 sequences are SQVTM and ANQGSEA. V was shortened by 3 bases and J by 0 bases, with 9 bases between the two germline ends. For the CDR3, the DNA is TGCAGCGTTGATGGAGGGAGCTCCTACAATGAGCAGTTCTTC. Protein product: CSVDGGSSYNEQFF.

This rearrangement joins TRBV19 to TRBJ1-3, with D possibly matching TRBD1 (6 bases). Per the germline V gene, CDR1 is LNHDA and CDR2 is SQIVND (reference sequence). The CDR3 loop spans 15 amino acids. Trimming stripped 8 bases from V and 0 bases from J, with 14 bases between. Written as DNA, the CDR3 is TGTGCCAGTGCAGCGGGACAACCCTCTGGAAACACCATATATTTT. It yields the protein CASAAGQPSGNTIYF.

CDR3 amino acids: CASSLGTRGRMTGELFF. CDR3 nucleotides: TGTGCCAGCAGCTTGGGAACCAGGGGGCGGATGACCGGGGAGCTGTTTTTT. The rearrangement joins TRBV5-4 to TRBJ2-2; 8 bases line up with TRBD1. With V trimmed by 0 bases and J by 5 bases, 9 bases remained unmatched. CDR3 length: 17 residues. CDR1 and CDR2 from the germline V gene are SGHNT and YYREEE (reference sequence).

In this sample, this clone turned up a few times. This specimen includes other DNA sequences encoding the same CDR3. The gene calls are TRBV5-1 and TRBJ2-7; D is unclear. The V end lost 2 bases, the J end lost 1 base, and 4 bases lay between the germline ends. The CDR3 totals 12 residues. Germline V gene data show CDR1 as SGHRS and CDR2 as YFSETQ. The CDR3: CASSLSSYEQYF. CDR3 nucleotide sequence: TGCGCCAGCAGCTTATCTTCCTACGAGCAGTACTTC.

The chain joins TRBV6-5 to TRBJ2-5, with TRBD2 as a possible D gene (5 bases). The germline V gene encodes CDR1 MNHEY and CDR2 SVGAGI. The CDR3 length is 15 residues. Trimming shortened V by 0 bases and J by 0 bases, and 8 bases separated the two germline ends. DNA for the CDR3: TGTGCCAGCAGTTACTCGGAGGCGTACCAAGAGACCCAGTACTTC. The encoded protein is CASSYSEAYQETQYF.

Written as DNA, the CDR3 is TGTGCCAGCAGCCGTGACAGGGGGGATGAAAAACTGTTTTTT. This gives the protein CASSRDRGDEKLFF. The rearrangement uses TRBV7-9 and TRBJ1-4, with 9 bases lining up with TRBD1. V shed 5 bases and J 6 bases; nucleotides not matched to a gene: 4. Germline CDR1 is SEHNR and CDR2 is FQNEAQ (reference sequence). The CDR3 extends over 14 amino acids. The whole variable domain, filled in from reference TRBV7-9 and TRBJ1-4, reads DTGVSQNPRHKITKRGQNVTFRCDPISEHNRLYWYRQTLGQGPEFLTYFQNEAQLEKSRLLSDRFSAERPKGSFSTLEIQRTEQGDSAMYLCASSRDRGDEKLFFGSGTQLSVL.